This T cell receptor (beta chain) was found in a study of blood T cell repertoires in COVID-19. Study-level information: Donors in the United States, Italy and Spain gave samples during acute or convalescent COVID-19.

The CDR3 totals 13 residues. Germline lookup yields CDR1 MDHEN and CDR2 SYDVKM. V gave up 11 bases and J gave up 2 bases, with 13 bases separating them. Profiled with immunoSEQ multiplex PCR; TCRdb holds only in-frame clones, not every one. The data show 200,000 to 250,000 clones, 85% seen once. The sequence came from a middle-aged man who had recovered from COVID-19. Sequencing was performed on PBMCs or T cells enriched from blood (not recorded which). The chain joins TRBV28 to TRBJ2-1; the D is unclear. CDR3 DNA: TGTGCCTCCCTCCAGCGCCCCTACAATGAGCAGTTCTTC. This sequence encodes CASLQRPYNEQFF.